The sequence of this T cell receptor (beta chain) was determined in a study of blood T cells in healthy people across ages. General study results and limits: Total diversity from one million sequenced T cells was likely underestimated.

This clonotype has more than one count but fewer than ten. The antigen is not known. A second PCR, run for about 7 to 11 cycles, used a sample-barcoded 5' primer plus a J-beta primer mix. TCRdb used MiXCR to reprocess the 5' RACE reads, holding one entry per CDR3 protein. The sample includes about 810,000 distinct CDR3 sequences, under 40% of them seen just once. Germline-derived CDR1 and CDR2 are SGDLS and YYNGEE. There are 15 residues in the CDR3. V was pared by 4 bases and J by 0 bases, with 13 bases between. The sequence was collected from a man between 18 and 29 years old in good health. The sample taken for sequencing was blood. The genes are TRBV9 and TRBJ1-1; D gene unclear. DNA of the CDR3: TGTGCCAGCAGCTCTCCACCGAACATGAACACTGAAGCTTTCTTT. It specifies CASSSPPNMNTEAFF.